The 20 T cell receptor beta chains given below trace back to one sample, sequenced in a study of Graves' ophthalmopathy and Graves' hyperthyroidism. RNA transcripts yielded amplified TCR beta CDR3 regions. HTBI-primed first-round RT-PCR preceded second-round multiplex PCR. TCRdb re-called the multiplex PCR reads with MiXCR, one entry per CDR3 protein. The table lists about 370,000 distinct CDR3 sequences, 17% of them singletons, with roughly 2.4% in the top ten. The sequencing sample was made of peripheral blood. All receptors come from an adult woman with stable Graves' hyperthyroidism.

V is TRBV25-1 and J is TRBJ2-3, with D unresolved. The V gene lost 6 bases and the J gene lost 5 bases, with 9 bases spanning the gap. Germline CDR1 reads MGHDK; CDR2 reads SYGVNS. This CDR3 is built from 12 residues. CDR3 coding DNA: TGTGCCAGCAGCCCTAGGAGAGATACGCAGTATTTT. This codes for CASSPRRDTQYF.

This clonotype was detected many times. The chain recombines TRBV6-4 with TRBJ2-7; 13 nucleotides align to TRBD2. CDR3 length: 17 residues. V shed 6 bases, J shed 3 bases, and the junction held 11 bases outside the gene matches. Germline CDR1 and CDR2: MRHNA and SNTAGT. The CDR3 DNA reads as TGTGCCAGCAGGACACCCAGACTAGCGGGAGGTCGCTACGAGCAGTACTTC. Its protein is CASRTPRLAGGRYEQYF.

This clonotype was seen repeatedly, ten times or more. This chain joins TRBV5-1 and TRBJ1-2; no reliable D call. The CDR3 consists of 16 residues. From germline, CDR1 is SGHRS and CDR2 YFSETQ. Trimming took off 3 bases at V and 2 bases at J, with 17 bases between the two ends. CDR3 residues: CASSSGSLEYNYGYTF. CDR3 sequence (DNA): TGCGCCAGCAGCTCTGGGAGTCTCGAGTACAACTATGGCTACACCTTC.

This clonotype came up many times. CDR3 in amino acids: CASSRGTAQETQYF. The CDR3 nucleotides read TGTGCCAGCAGCCGCGGGACAGCCCAAGAGACCCAGTACTTC. The gene calls are TRBV27 and TRBJ2-5; possible D gene TRBD1, 7 bases. The CDR3 totals 14 residues. Per the germline V gene, CDR1 is MNHEY and CDR2 is SMNVEV (reference sequence). V lost 6 bases and J lost 1, with 12 bases in between.

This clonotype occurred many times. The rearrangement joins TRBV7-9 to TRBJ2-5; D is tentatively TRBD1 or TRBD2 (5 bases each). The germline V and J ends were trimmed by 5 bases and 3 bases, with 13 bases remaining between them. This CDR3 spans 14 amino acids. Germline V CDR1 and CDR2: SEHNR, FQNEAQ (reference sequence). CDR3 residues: CASSPTGAEETQYF. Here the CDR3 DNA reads TGTGCCAGCAGCCCGACCGGGGCCGAAGAGACCCAGTACTTC.

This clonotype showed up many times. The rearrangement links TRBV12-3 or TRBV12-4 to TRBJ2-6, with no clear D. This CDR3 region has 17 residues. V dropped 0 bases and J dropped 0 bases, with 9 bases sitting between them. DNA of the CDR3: TGTGCCAGCAGTTTAGCGCTAACCGTCTCTGGGGCCAACGTCCTGACTTTC. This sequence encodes CASSLALTVSGANVLTF.

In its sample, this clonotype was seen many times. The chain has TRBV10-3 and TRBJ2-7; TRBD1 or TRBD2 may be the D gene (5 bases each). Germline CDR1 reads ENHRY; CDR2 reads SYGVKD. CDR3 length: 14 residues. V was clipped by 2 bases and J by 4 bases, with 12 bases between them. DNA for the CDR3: TGTGCCATCAGTGAGATGGGGACGGAGTACGAGCAGTACTTC. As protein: CAISEMGTEYEQYF.

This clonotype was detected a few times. In nucleotides, the CDR3 is TGTGCCACCCAGACAGGGGACTACACCGGGGAGCTGTTTTTT. Translated, it gives CATQTGDYTGELFF. This chain links TRBV24-1 with TRBJ2-2, with TRBD1 identical over 8 bases. Germline V gene sequence: CDR1 KGHDR, CDR2 SFDVKD. CDR3 length: 14 amino acids. The ends lost 9 bases at V and 3 bases at J; junction bases unmatched: 5.

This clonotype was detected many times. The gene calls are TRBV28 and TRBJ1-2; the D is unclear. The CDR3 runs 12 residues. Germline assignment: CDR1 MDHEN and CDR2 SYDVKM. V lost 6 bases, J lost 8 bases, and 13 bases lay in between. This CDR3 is CASSRPGGGYTF. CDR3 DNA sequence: TGTGCCAGCAGCCGCCCAGGCGGCGGCTACACCTTC.

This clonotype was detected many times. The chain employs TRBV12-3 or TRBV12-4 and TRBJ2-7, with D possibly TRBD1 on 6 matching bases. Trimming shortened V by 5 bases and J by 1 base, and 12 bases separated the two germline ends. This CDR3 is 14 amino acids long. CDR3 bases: TGTGCCAGCAGTCTGACAGGAATTTCCTACGAGCAGTACTTC. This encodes CASSLTGISYEQYF.

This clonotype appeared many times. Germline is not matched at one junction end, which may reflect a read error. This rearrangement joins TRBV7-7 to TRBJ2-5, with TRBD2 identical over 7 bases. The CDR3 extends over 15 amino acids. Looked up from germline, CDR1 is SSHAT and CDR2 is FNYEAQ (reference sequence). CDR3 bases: TGTGCTAGCAGCTTGGGGGGGACGTACCAAGAGACCCAGTACTTC. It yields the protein CASSLGGTYQETQYF.

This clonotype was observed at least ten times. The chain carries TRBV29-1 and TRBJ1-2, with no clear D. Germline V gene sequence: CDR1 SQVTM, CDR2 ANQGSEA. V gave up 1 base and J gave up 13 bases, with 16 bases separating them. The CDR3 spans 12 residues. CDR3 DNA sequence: TGCAGCGTTGAAGCTCAAACCGGATTTGGCACCTTC. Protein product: CSVEAQTGFGTF.

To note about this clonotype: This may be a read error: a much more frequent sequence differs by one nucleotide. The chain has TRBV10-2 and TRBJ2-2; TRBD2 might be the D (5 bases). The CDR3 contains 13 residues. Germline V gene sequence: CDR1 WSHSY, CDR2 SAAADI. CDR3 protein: CASRTPAAGELCF. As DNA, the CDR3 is TGCGCCAGCAGGACCCCGGCCGCCGGGGAGCTGTGTTTT.

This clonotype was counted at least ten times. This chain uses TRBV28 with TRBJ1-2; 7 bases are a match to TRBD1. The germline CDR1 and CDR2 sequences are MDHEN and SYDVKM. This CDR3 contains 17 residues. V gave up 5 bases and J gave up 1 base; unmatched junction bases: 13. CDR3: CASSPRVGGDFNYGYTF. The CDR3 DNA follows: TGTGCCAGCAGTCCCCGGGTAGGGGGCGACTTTAACTATGGCTACACCTTC.

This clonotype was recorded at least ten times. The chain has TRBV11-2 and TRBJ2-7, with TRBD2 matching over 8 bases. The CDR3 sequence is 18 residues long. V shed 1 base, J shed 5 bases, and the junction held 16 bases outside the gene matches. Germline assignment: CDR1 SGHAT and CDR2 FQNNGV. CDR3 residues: CASSLVFSPGLALHEQYF. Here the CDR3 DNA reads TGTGCCAGCAGCTTAGTCTTTTCTCCCGGACTAGCTTTACACGAGCAGTACTTC.

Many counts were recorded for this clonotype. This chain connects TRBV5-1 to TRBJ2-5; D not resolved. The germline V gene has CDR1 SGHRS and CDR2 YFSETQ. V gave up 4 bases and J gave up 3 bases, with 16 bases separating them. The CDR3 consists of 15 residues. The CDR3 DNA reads TGCGCCAGCAGCCTCGACCCTCACCCCGAAGAGACCCAGTACTTC. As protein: CASSLDPHPEETQYF.

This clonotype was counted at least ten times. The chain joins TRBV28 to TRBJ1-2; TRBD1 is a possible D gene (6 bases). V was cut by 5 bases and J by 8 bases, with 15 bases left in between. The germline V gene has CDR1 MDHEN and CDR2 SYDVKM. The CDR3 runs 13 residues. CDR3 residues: CASSPDRLGGYTF. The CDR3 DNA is TGTGCCAGCAGTCCAGACAGGTTGGGGGGCTACACCTTC.

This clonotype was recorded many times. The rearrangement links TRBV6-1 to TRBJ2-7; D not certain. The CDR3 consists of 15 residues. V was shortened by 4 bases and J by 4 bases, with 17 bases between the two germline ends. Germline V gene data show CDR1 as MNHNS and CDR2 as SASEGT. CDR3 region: CASSVLMSKVYEQYF. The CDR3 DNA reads TGTGCCAGCAGTGTCCTGATGAGTAAGGTTTACGAGCAGTACTTC.

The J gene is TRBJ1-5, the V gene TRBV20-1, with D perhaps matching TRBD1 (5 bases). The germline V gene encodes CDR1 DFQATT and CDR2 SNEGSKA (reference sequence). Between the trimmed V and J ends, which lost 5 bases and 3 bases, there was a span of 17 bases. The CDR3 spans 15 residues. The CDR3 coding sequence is TGCAGTGCTTCCCGAGAGGGGCCGTCCAATCAGCCCCAGCATTTT. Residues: CSASREGPSNQPQHF.

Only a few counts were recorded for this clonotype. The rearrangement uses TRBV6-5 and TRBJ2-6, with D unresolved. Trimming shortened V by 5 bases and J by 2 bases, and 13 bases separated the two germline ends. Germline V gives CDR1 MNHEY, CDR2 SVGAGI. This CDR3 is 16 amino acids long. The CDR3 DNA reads TGTGCCAGCAGTCCCACGGGCTTTGCTGGGGCCAACGTCCTGACTTTC. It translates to CASSPTGFAGANVLTF.